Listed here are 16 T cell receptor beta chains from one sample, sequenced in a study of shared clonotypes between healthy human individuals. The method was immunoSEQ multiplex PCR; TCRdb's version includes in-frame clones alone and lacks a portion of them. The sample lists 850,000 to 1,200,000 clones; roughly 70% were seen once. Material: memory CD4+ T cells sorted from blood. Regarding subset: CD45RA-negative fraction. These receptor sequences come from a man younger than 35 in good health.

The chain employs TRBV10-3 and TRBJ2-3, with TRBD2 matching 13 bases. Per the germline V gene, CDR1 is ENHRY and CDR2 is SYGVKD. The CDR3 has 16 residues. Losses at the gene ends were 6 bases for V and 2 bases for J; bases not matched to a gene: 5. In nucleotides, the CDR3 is TGTGCCATCAGCCCGACTAGCGGGGGGTACACAGATACGCAGTATTTT. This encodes CAISPTSGGYTDTQYF.

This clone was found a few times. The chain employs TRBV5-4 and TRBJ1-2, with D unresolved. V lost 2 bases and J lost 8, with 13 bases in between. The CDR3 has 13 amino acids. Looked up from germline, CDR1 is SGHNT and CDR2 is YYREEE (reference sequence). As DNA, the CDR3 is TGTGCCAGCAGCTTTAGCCAGCCCACAGGCTACACCTTC. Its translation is CASSFSQPTGYTF.

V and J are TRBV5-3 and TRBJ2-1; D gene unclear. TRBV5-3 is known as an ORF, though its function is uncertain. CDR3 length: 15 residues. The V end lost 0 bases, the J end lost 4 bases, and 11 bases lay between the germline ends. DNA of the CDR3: TGTGCCAGAAGCTTGGGCAGCCGGGCATACAATGAGCAGTTCTTC. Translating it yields CARSLGSRAYNEQFF.

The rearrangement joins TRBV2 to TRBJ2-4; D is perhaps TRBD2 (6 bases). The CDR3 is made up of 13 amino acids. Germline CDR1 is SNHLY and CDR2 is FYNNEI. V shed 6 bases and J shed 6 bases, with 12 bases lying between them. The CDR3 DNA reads TGTGCCAGCAGCGCCCACGGGGGAAACATTCAGTACTTC. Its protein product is CASSAHGGNIQYF.

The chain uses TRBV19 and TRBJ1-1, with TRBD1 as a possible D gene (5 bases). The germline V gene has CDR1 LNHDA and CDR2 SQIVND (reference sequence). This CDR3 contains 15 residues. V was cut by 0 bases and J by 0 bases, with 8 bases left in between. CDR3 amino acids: CASSIEGRVNTEAFF. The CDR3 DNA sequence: TGTGCCAGTAGTATAGAAGGCAGGGTGAACACTGAAGCTTTCTTT. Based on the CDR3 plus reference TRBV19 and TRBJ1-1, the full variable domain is DGGITQSPKYLFRKEGQNVTLSCEQNLNHDAMYWYRQDPGQGLRLIYYSQIVNDFQKGDIAEGYSVSREKKESFPLTVTSAQKNPTAFYLCASSIEGRVNTEAFFGQGTRLTVV.

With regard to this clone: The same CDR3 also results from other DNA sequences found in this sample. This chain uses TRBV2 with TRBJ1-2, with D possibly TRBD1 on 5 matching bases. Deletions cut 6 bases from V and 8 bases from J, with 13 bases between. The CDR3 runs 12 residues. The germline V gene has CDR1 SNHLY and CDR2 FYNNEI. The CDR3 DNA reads TGTGCCAGCAGCGACCAGGGTGGGGGCTACACCTTC. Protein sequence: CASSDQGGGYTF.

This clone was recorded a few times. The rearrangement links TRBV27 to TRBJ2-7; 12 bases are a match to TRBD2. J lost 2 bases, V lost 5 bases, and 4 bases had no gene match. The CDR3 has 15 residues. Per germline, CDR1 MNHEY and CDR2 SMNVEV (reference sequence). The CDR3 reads CASSLRLAGAYEQYF. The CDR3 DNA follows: TGTGCCAGCAGTCTGCGACTAGCGGGGGCCTACGAGCAGTACTTC.

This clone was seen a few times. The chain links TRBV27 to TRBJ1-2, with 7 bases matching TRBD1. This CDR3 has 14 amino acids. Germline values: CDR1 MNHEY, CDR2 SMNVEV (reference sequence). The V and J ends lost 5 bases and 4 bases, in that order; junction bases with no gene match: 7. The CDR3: CASSEDRQVYGYTF. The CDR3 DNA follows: TGTGCCAGCAGTGAGGACAGGCAGGTCTATGGCTACACCTTC.

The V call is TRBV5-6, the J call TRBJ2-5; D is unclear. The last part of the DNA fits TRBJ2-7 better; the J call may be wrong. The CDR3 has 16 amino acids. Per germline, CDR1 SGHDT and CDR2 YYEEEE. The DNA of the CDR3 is TGTGCCAGCAGCTCAGGTCAGGTGCGAGTAGGCTACGAGCAGTACTTC. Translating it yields CASSSGQVRVGYEQYF.

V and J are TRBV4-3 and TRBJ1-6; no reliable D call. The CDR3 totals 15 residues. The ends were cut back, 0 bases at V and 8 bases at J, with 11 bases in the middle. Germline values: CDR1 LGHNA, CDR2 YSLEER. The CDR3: CASSQDVLGYSPLHF. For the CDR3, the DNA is TGCGCCAGCAGCCAAGACGTACTCGGCTATTCACCCCTCCACTTT.

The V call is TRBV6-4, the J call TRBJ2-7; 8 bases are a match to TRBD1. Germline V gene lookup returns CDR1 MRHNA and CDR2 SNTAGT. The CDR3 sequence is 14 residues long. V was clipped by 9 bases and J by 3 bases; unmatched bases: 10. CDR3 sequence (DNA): TGTGCCAGGCTACGGGACAGGACCGACTACGAGCAGTACTTC. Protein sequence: CARLRDRTDYEQYF.

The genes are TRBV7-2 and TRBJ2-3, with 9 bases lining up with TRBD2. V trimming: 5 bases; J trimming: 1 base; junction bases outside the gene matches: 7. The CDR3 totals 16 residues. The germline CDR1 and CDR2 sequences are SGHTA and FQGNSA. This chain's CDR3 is CASSPRSGSGTDTQYF. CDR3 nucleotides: TGTGCCAGCAGCCCCCGTAGCGGGAGTGGCACAGATACGCAGTATTTT.

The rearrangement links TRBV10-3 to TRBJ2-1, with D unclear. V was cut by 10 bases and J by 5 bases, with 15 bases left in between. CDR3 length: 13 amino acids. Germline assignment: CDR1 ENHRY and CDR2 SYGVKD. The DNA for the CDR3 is TGTGCCACCAGGATAGAACAAAACAATGAGCAGTTCTTC. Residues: CATRIEQNNEQFF.

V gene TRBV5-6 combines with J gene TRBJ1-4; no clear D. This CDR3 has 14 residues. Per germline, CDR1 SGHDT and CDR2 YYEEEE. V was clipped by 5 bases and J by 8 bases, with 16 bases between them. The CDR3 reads CASRRNGLYEKLFF. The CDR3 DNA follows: TGTGCCAGCAGGAGGAATGGCCTATACGAAAAACTGTTTTTT.

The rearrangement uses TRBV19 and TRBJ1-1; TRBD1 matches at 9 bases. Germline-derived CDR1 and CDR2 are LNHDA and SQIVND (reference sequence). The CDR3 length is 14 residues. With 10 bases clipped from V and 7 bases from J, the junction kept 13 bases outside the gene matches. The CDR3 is CATRSWTGDVEAFF. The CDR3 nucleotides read TGTGCCACCCGCTCGTGGACAGGGGACGTTGAAGCTTTCTTT.

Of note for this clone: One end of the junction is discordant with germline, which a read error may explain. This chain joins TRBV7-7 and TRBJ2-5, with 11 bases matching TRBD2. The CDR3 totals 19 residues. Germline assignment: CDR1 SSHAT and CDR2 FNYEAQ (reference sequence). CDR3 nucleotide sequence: TGTGCTAGCAGCTTAGGGATCCCTTCCGGGACTAGCGGCCAAGAGACCCAGTACTTC. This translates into CASSLGIPSGTSGQETQYF.